The source of this T cell receptor beta chain is a study of T cell responses to AZD1222 COVID-19 vaccine. Overall study findings and caveats: As reported, nearly half of all spike-specific TCRs target variant regions that are unmutated. Only a handful of AZD1222 recipients, roughly six in all, had baseline seropositivity.

Libraries were prepared by immunoSEQ multiplex PCR; TCRdb keeps only in-frame clonotypes and omits some of them. The data show approximately 70,000 clones, 80% to 90% seen once. CDR1 is MNHEY, CDR2 SMNVEV, per germline (reference sequence). The V end was cut by 3 bases, the J end by 6 bases, with 12 bases between. There are 13 residues in the CDR3. Turning to this clone: The target antigen is unknown.

The chain links TRBV27 to TRBJ2-7; D is unclear. The TCR sequence derives from an adult in good health. The source was peripheral blood, collected on day 0 of AZD1222 vaccination. The CDR3 loop is CASSFRLPGEQYF. The CDR3 DNA reads as TGTGCCAGCAGTTTTCGGCTACCGGGCGAGCAGTACTTC.